This T cell receptor (beta chain) is from a study of T cell changes during pregnancy in multiple sclerosis. Sequencing was performed with immunoSEQ multiplex PCR; in TCRdb, only in-frame clones are kept and a portion is missing. The table shows tens of thousands of clones, with 94% occurring only once. V lost 8 bases, J lost 4 bases, and 7 bases stayed unmatched. The V gene's germline CDR1 is MDHEN and CDR2 SYDVKM. This CDR3 contains 13 residues. The sample in question was CD4+ T cells from peripheral blood mononuclear cells, obtained after pregnancy. The chain employs TRBV28 and TRBJ2-7, with 8 bases fitting TRBD1. The sequence was obtained from a female donor with multiple sclerosis, enrolled in a pregnancy study. The CDR3 sequence is CASRGTGLYEQYF. CDR3 in DNA: TGTGCCAGCCGTGGGACAGGACTTTACGAGCAGTACTTC.